The 24 T cell receptor beta chains given below trace back to one sample, sequenced in a study of Ad26.COV2.S vaccination and SARS-CoV-2 variants. Stated treatment: roughly 18 received Ad26.COV2.S at low or high dose, single or two shots; about 5 received placebo; per-sample allocation not given. Material that was analyzed had been drawn on day 63 after the first vaccine or placebo injection. Assay: immunoSEQ multiplex PCR; the TCRdb copy retains only in-frame clones and omits some. This sample yields hundreds of thousands of clones, of which about 88% are seen a single time; approximately 2.5% belongs to the top ten. Sequencing was performed on peripheral blood, taken in a trial of Ad26.COV2.S vaccine versus placebo. All receptors derive from a person between 18 and 60 years old who received the Ad26.COV2.S COVID-19 vaccine or a placebo.

The J gene is TRBJ2-1, the V gene TRBV7-2, with D possibly being TRBD2 (6 bases). CDR3 size: 15 residues. Germline values: CDR1 SGHTA, CDR2 FQGNSA. Trimming removed 1 base from V and 5 bases from J, with 12 bases in between. This CDR3 reads CASSLGPSAHNEQFF. DNA for the CDR3: TGTGCCAGCAGCTTAGGGCCTAGCGCACACAATGAGCAGTTCTTC.

V and J are TRBV18 and TRBJ2-3; D possibly corresponds to TRBD1 (5 bases). Germline V gives CDR1 KGHSH, CDR2 LQKENI. The CDR3 runs to 15 residues. Trimming took 0 bases from V and 2 from J, leaving 9 bases between them. The CDR3 reads CASSPPGQFTDTQYF. As DNA, the CDR3 is TGTGCCAGCTCACCACCGGGGCAGTTCACAGATACGCAGTATTTT.

This sequence joins TRBV27 and TRBJ2-7; D may be TRBD1 (5 bases). This CDR3 is 13 amino acids long. Germline CDR1 reads MNHEY; CDR2 reads SMNVEV (reference sequence). V shed 0 bases and J shed 5 bases, with 8 bases lying between them. CDR3: CASSLSGHDEQYF. The CDR3 DNA sequence: TGTGCCAGCAGTTTATCGGGGCATGACGAGCAGTACTTC.

The gene calls are TRBV5-8 and TRBJ2-7; no clear D gene. From germline, CDR1 is SGHTS and CDR2 YDEGEE. The CDR3 spans 13 residues. V was shortened by 1 base and J by 3 bases, with 8 bases between the two germline ends. The CDR3 sequence: CASSLSKGYEQYF. The CDR3 region has the DNA TGTGCCAGCAGCTTGTCCAAGGGCTACGAGCAGTACTTC.

This CDR3 reads CAWSEDRGPYNEQFF. DNA of the CDR3: TGTGCCTGGAGTGAGGACAGGGGACCCTACAATGAGCAGTTCTTC. The rearrangement links TRBV30 to TRBJ2-1; 9 bases match TRBD1. CDR1 is GTSNPN and CDR2 is SVGIG in the germline V gene (reference sequence). CDR3 size: 15 residues. Trimming cost V 1 base and J 2 bases; bases outside gene matches: 3.

The chain recombines TRBV18 with TRBJ2-2; TRBD1 might be the D (6 bases). The CDR3 contains 14 residues. V was trimmed by 7 bases and J by 5 bases, leaving 14 bases between them. CDR1 is KGHSH and CDR2 is LQKENI in the germline V gene. Here the CDR3 reads CASFKRQGTGELFF. CDR3 bases: TGTGCCAGCTTTAAACGGCAGGGGACCGGGGAGCTGTTTTTT.

The CDR3 bases are TGCAGTGCTAGTGGGCAGGGGGCTGTTCGCAGCACAGATACGCAGTATTTT. Protein: CSASGQGAVRSTDTQYF. V and J are TRBV20-1 and TRBJ2-3; TRBD1 matches at 8 bases. With 3 bases clipped from V and 0 bases from J, the junction kept 11 bases outside the gene matches. This CDR3 is 17 amino acids long. CDR1 DFQATT and CDR2 SNEGSKA come from the germline V gene (reference sequence).

This clone was counted a few times. V is TRBV15 and J is TRBJ2-5; TRBD2 matches at 10 bases. There are 19 residues in the CDR3. The junction had 20 bases not matched to a gene; V was cut back by 4 bases and J by 6 bases. Germline V lookup: CDR1 LNHNV, CDR2 YYDKDF (reference sequence). The CDR3 nucleotides read TGTGCCACCAGCACCCCCCTGTACACTAGCGGGGTTCTGAGGCAGACCCAGTACTTC. This gives the protein CATSTPLYTSGVLRQTQYF.

The chain recombines TRBV28 with TRBJ2-7, with D maybe TRBD2 (6 bases). This CDR3 has 16 amino acids. Germline values: CDR1 MDHEN, CDR2 SYDVKM. The germline V and J ends were trimmed by 6 bases and 0 bases, with 18 bases remaining between them. The CDR3 reads CASSRGGTRSSYEQYF. The CDR3 DNA reads TGTGCCAGCAGCCGAGGAGGGACGCGGAGCTCCTACGAGCAGTACTTC.

This chain links TRBV7-9 with TRBJ1-1; TRBD1 is a possible D gene (6 bases). Trimming pared 7 bases from V and 4 bases from J, leaving 19 bases between. Germline V gives CDR1 SEHNR, CDR2 FQNEAQ (reference sequence). The CDR3 loop spans 15 amino acids. CDR3 sequence reads: CASTFGTLRSTEAFF. Written as DNA, the CDR3 is TGTGCCAGCACCTTTGGGACACTTCGAAGCACTGAAGCTTTCTTT.

The rearrangement joins TRBV28 to TRBJ2-1, with D unresolved. V lost 1 base to trimming and J lost 7 bases, with 20 bases between them. Germline lookup yields CDR1 MDHEN and CDR2 SYDVKM. The CDR3 totals 17 residues. The CDR3 protein is CASSLFGRSFLSNEQFF. DNA for the CDR3: TGTGCCAGCAGTTTATTCGGTCGCAGCTTCCTGTCAAATGAGCAGTTCTTC.

In this sample, this clone turned up once. The chain carries TRBV11-1 and TRBJ2-1; D possibly uses TRBD1 or TRBD2 (5 bases each). Germline assignment: CDR1 SGHAT and CDR2 FQDESV (reference sequence). The CDR3 covers 14 residues. V was trimmed by 1 base and J by 4 bases, leaving 8 bases between them. The chain's CDR3 is CASSLGGGYNEQFF. The CDR3 nucleotides are TGTGCCAGCAGCTTAGGTGGGGGATACAATGAGCAGTTCTTC.

The rearrangement joins TRBV19 to TRBJ2-1, with D tentatively TRBD2 (5 bases). The CDR3 spans 11 residues. V gave up 3 bases and J gave up 10 bases, with 7 bases separating them. From germline, CDR1 is LNHDA and CDR2 SQIVND (reference sequence). CDR3 amino acids: CASSMRREQFF. In nucleotides, the CDR3 is TGTGCCAGTAGTATGAGGAGGGAGCAGTTCTTC. The complete variable domain, with remaining parts taken from reference TRBV19 and TRBJ2-1, reads DGGITQSPKYLFRKEGQNVTLSCEQNLNHDAMYWYRQDPGQGLRLIYYSQIVNDFQKGDIAEGYSVSREKKESFPLTVTSAQKNPTAFYLCASSMRREQFFGPGTRLTVL.

This chain uses TRBV27 with TRBJ2-2, with 9 positions matching TRBD1. The V gene end was trimmed by 8 bases and the J gene end by 5 bases; junction bases not matched to a gene: 12. Per germline, CDR1 MNHEY and CDR2 SMNVEV (reference sequence). This CDR3 has 16 amino acids. CDR3 nucleotide sequence: TGTGCCAGCGGAGACAGGGGGATGGTGGGGACCGGGGAGCTGTTTTTT. It yields the protein CASGDRGMVGTGELFF.

V usage is TRBV5-1 and J usage is TRBJ2-2, with D perhaps matching TRBD2 (7 bases). The CDR3 consists of 15 residues. Germline V gene sequence: CDR1 SGHRS, CDR2 YFSETQ. The V gene lost 1 base and the J gene lost 6 bases, with 13 bases spanning the gap. DNA for the CDR3: TGCGCCAGCAGCTTGAACGGGGGGCAGGCCGGGGAGCTGTTTTTT. Protein sequence: CASSLNGGQAGELFF. Variable domain in full (rest from reference TRBV5-1 and TRBJ2-2): KAGVTQTPRYLIKTRGQQVTLSCSPISGHRSVSWYQQTPGQGLQFLFEYFSETQRNKGNFPGRFSGRQFSNSRSEMNVSTLELGDSALYLCASSLNGGQAGELFFGEGSRLTVL.

This chain links TRBV24-1 with TRBJ1-1; D not resolved. There are 13 residues in the CDR3. Germline V lookup: CDR1 KGHDR, CDR2 SFDVKD. The V gene lost 4 bases and the J gene lost 6 bases, with 11 bases spanning the gap. The CDR3 spells CATSDRNVAEAFF. For the CDR3, the DNA is TGTGCCACCAGTGACCGAAATGTCGCTGAAGCTTTCTTT.

There are a few counts of this clone. The CDR3 DNA is TGCGCCAGCAGCCAGACAGGATCCTACGAGCAGTACTTC. Its translation is CASSQTGSYEQYF. The chain has TRBV5-1 and TRBJ2-7; a weak D match, TRBD1 (6 bases). The CDR3 spans 13 residues. CDR1 is SGHRS and CDR2 is YFSETQ in the germline V gene. Trimming removed 4 bases at V and 1 base at J, with 9 bases between.

This rearrangement joins TRBV28 to TRBJ1-5; D may be TRBD1 (5 bases). The germline CDR1 and CDR2 sequences are MDHEN and SYDVKM. This CDR3 spans 13 amino acids. Trimming removed 6 bases from V and 3 bases from J, with 9 bases in between. In nucleotides, the CDR3 is TGTGCCAGCAGGTCGGGGGTCAATCAGCCCCAGCATTTT. Translated: CASRSGVNQPQHF.

The genes are TRBV4-2 and TRBJ2-3; 9 nucleotides line up with TRBD2. Germline V gene lookup returns CDR1 LGHNA and CDR2 YNFKEQ. This CDR3 is 15 amino acids long. Trimming at V came to 3 bases and at J to 4 bases, leaving 5 bases not matched to a gene. CDR3 region: CASSHGRGGADTQYF. The CDR3 DNA reads TGTGCCAGCAGCCATGGGCGGGGGGGGGCAGATACGCAGTATTTT.

This chain connects TRBV5-1 to TRBJ1-2, with TRBD1 matching 7 bases. Germline-derived CDR1 and CDR2 are SGHRS and YFSETQ. This CDR3 has 15 amino acids. The junction had 8 bases not matched to a gene; V was cut back by 4 bases and J by 2 bases. CDR3 coding DNA: TGCGCCAGCAGCGACGCAGGGGGTGAGAACTATGGCTACACCTTC. Residues: CASSDAGGENYGYTF. Supplemented by reference TRBV5-1 and TRBJ1-2, the full variable domain reads KAGVTQTPRYLIKTRGQQVTLSCSPISGHRSVSWYQQTPGQGLQFLFEYFSETQRNKGNFPGRFSGRQFSNSRSEMNVSTLELGDSALYLCASSDAGGENYGYTFGSGTRLTVV.

The V call is TRBV18, the J call TRBJ2-5, with no clear D. CDR1 KGHSH and CDR2 LQKENI come from the germline V gene. V gave up 3 bases and J gave up 5 bases, with 7 bases separating them. CDR3 length: 12 amino acids. CDR3 DNA sequence: TGTGCCAGCTCACCGGTCGATGAGACCCAGTACTTC. It is translated as CASSPVDETQYF.

As to this clone: The same CDR3 is also encoded by other DNA sequences in this sample. In DNA form, the CDR3 reads TGTGCCAGCTCACCAGAGGGACAGGGCTCTGGCTACACCTTC. The encoded protein is CASSPEGQGSGYTF. V gene TRBV18 combines with J gene TRBJ1-2, with 9 bases fitting TRBD1. The CDR3 has 14 amino acids. J was trimmed by 7 bases and V by 2 bases; bases with no gene match: 5. Germline CDR1 reads KGHSH; CDR2 reads LQKENI.

This clone was observed a single time. The V and J genes are TRBV4-2 and TRBJ2-3, with 12 bases identical to TRBD2. The CDR3 is 18 residues long. Germline CDR1 and CDR2: LGHNA and YNFKEQ. V was clipped by 7 bases and J by 0 bases; unmatched bases: 11. CDR3 in amino acids: CASTLGLAGISSTDTQYF. CDR3 coding DNA: TGTGCCAGCACCCTTGGACTAGCGGGGATCTCTAGCACAGATACGCAGTATTTT.

This chain's CDR3 is CASSLVSTDTQYF. The CDR3 region has the DNA TGTGCCAGCAGTTTAGTTAGCACAGATACGCAGTATTTT. This chain links TRBV12-3 or TRBV12-4 with TRBJ2-3; D remains ambiguous. V lost 1 base and J lost 0, with 2 bases in between. The CDR3 loop spans 13 amino acids.